This TCR beta chain was captured in a study of technical replicates of blood from a few donors. Germline V gene data show CDR1 as SGHTA and CDR2 as FQGNSA. The CDR3 is made up of 12 amino acids. The J segment lost 3 bases and the V segment lost 7 bases, leaving 1 base of the junction unmatched. Assay used: immunoSEQ multiplex PCR; TCRdb lists only in-frame clones, some missing. The profile covers approximately 97,000 clones, with 90% to 97% appearing a single time and approximately 0.38% taken by the ten largest. The clonotype comes from a human donor in good health. The sample was T cells isolated from PBMCs. The rearrangement links TRBV7-2 to TRBJ2-7; 9 nucleotides match TRBD1. CDR3 sequence (DNA): TGTGCCAGCAAGACAGGGGGCTACGAGCAGTACTTC. This encodes CASKTGGYEQYF.